This T cell receptor beta chain was captured by sequencing in a study of radiation and T cells in renal cell carcinoma. For the study at large: Nephrectomy followed 15 Gy stereotactic body radiation by 4 weeks.

Time point: blood 2 weeks post-SBRT. The treatment is: 15 Gy SBRT to primary tumor, nephrectomy 4 weeks later. The tumor was a clear cell renal cell carcinoma. J was trimmed by 3 bases and V by 5 bases; bases with no gene match: 14. This CDR3 region has 18 residues. Germline V gene lookup returns CDR1 LNHDA and CDR2 SQIVND (reference sequence). Profiled with immunoSEQ multiplex PCR; TCRdb holds only in-frame clones, not every one. This sample yields some 80,000 clones, of which approximately 86% are seen a single time; 22% belongs to the top ten. This clone came up once. The chain uses TRBV19 and TRBJ1-5; 9 positions agree with TRBD1. This sequence originates from a woman aged 50 to 60 with renal cell carcinoma. The sequencing used blood, collected from a patient whose treatment included radiotherapy and nephrectomy. CDR3 sequence: CASSQPGQGSPPNQPQHF. In DNA, the CDR3 is TGTGCCAGTAGTCAACCGGGACAGGGATCCCCACCCAATCAGCCCCAGCATTTT.